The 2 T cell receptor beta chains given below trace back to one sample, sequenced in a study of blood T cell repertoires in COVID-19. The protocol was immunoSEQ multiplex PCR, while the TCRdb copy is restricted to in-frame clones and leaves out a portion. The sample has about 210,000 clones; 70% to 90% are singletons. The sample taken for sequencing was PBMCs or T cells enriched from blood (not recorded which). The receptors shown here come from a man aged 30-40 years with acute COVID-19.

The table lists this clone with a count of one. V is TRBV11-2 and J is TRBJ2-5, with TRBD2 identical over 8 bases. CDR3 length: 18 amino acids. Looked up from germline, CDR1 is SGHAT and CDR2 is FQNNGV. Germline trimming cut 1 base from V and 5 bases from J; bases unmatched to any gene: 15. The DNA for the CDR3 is TGTGCCAGCAGCTTAGTCCTCCCTCAGCCCGGGACTAGGGAGACCCAGTACTTC. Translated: CASSLVLPQPGTRETQYF.

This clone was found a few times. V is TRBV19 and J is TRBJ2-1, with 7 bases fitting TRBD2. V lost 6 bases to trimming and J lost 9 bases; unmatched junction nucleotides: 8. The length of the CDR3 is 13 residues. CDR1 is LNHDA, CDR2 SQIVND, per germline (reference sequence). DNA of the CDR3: TGTGCCAGTAGGATCGCGGGGGAGGGTGAGCAGTTCTTC. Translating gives CASRIAGEGEQFF.